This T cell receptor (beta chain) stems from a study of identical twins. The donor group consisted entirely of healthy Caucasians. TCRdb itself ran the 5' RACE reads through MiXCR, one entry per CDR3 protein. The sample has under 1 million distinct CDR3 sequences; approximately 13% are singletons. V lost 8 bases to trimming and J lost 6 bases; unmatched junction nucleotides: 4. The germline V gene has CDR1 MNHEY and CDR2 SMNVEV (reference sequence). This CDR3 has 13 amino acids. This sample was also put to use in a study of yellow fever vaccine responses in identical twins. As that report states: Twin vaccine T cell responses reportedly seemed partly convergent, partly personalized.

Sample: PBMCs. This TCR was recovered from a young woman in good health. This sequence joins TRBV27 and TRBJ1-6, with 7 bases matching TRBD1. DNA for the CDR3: TGTGCCAGCGGGACAGTTGTTAATTCACCCCTCCACTTT. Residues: CASGTVVNSPLHF.